This TCR beta chain was sequenced for a study of shared clonotypes between healthy human individuals. Across the whole study: A donor's plate count was three for CD4 naive and three for CD4 memory; CD8 naive had two and CD8 memory one. Notes on the study in general: It was the few donors that limited the genetic and exposure-history diversity represented. Non-shared clonotypes showed lower generation probabilities than clonotypes common to all four donors.

About this clone: Its cognate antigen is unknown.

As defined, naive CD8 cells were CD45RO-negative and positively selected for CCR7, with terminally differentiated effector memory CD45RA+ cells excluded. Sequencing was at deep level. Profiled with immunoSEQ multiplex PCR; TCRdb holds only in-frame clones, not every one. The table has 2 million to 2.5 million clones, 85% to 95% seen once. Sequenced sample: naive CD8+ T cells from PBMCs. This TCR was recovered from a man between 18 and 35 years old in good health. Some clones in this sample may be carry-over from other donors' samples.

CDR3 DNA: TGTGCCAGTAGTATGTTGGGGGAGCTGTTTTTT. This codes for CASSMLGELFF. The rearrangement links TRBV19 to TRBJ2-2; no clear D gene. This CDR3 has 11 amino acids. The germline V gene has CDR1 LNHDA and CDR2 SQIVND (reference sequence). V dropped 3 bases and J dropped 8 bases, with 4 bases sitting between them.